This TCR beta chain was identified in a study of molecular identifiers for immune sequencing clone quantification. Background on the study: In replicates, the authors split RNA from roughly 18,000 or 92,000 naive CD8 cells five ways and sequenced four.

Turning to this clonotype: Its matching antigen is unknown. No conserved phenylalanine or tryptophan ends this CDR3, so it is likely a read error.

General study points: Spiked TCR RNA from one Jurkat cell reportedly showed up when mixed among 950,000 to 1,000,000 naive cells. Clones carrying above 20 RNA copies accounted for over 98% of effector molecules, under 1% in naive cells.

V lost 6 bases and J 6 bases, leaving 23 bases between the germline ends. The CDR3 is 16 residues long. The V gene's germline CDR1 is SNHLY and CDR2 FYNNEI. TCRdb fed the PCR reads into MiXCR, producing one record per CDR3 protein. The sample contains roughly 300,000 distinct CDR3 sequences, 24% of which appear only once. The sample comprised naive CD8+ T cells from blood, with Jurkat cell RNA spiked in. Regarding subset: FACS-sorted CD8+CD4-CCR7+CD45RA+ naive T cells. The sequence was collected from a human donor in good health. Some libraries in this study had Jurkat cell RNA spiked in. V is TRBV2 and J is TRBJ2-5; tentatively, D is TRBD1 or TRBD2 (5 bases each). The CDR3 DNA reads as TGTGCCAGCAGCGTTTCCCGGGACCGCAACTTGAAGACCCAGTACTTA. This sequence encodes CASSVSRDRNLKTQYL.